A selection of T cell receptor beta chains follows, all from one sample in a study of response to subunit inactivated influenza vaccine. TCRdb recomputed calls from the RT-PCR reads with MiXCR, one row per CDR3 protein. The data show approximately 700,000 distinct CDR3 sequences, with 15% to 18% seen just once and roughly 10% held by the top ten. The sample here was PBMCs from blood, taken about 12 days after vaccination. These TCRs come from a man between 45 and 60 years old who received an inactivated influenza vaccine. Both conserved end residues are part of each CDR3. The order of the fields is J gene, V gene, CDR3 protein.

TRBJ2-3	TRBV5-1	CASTWQMGSLYSTDTQYF
TRBJ2-1	TRBV10-3	CAIASSSYNEQFF
TRBJ1-5	TRBV9	CASSVTYPLWTGGGLYSNQPQHF
TRBJ2-1	TRBV6-4	CASSETGFGNNEQFF
TRBJ2-7	TRBV27	CASSLSRGGASGAYEQYF
TRBJ2-7	TRBV6-5	CASSYPGTSGSRTTYEQYF
TRBJ2-7	TRBV30	CAWSATGTTEQYF
TRBJ2-5	TRBV5-1	CASSLFGGMETQYF
TRBJ1-2	TRBV20-1	CSASGGSNYGYTF
TRBJ2-2	TRBV28	CASRVGGSNTGELFF
TRBJ2-2	TRBV11-3	CASSLPPGGTNTGELFF
TRBJ1-6	TRBV20-1	CSARSQGGGSPLHF
TRBJ2-5	TRBV7-2	CASRRSSGSQETQYF
TRBJ2-3	TRBV6-5	CASSFRFGTLTDTQYF
TRBJ1-2	TRBV27	CATKREIGDGYTF
TRBJ2-1	TRBV12-3/TRBV12-4	CASSPSDRDNEQFF
TRBJ1-4	TRBV12-3/TRBV12-4	CASSLLRPATNEKLFF
TRBJ1-1	TRBV6-2/TRBV6-3	CASSYEGRYAFF
TRBJ2-5	TRBV4-2	CASSQDIQGALETQYF
TRBJ2-1	TRBV7-9	CASSRNGLAGLFDEQFF
TRBJ2-5	TRBV5-6	CASLGQVGETQYF
TRBJ1-2	TRBV5-1	CASRSDGNYGYTF
TRBJ1-1	TRBV4-1	CASSGRTVNTEAFF
TRBJ2-1	TRBV6-5	CASSSPGLAGGTYNEQFF
TRBJ1-4	TRBV15	CATSRENSKLFF
TRBJ2-5	TRBV20-1	CSARDGVRGQETQYF
TRBJ2-3	TRBV4-3	CASSQGGQGSTDTQYF
TRBJ2-2	TRBV7-9	CASSFVQGSTGELFF
TRBJ1-1	TRBV29-1	CSAGQTRSTEAFF
TRBJ2-7	TRBV4-1	CASSQDRAGDEQYF
TRBJ2-1	TRBV27	CASSFWDRGRGEQFF
TRBJ2-1	TRBV10-3	CAISESDRFGEQFF
TRBJ1-1	TRBV6-2/TRBV6-3	CASSYSTGSAFF
TRBJ2-5	TRBV20-1	CSARRQGNQETQYF
TRBJ2-1	TRBV3-1	CASTSLGAPREQFF
TRBJ1-1	TRBV29-1	CSVAAKGQGSSTEAFF
TRBJ2-5	TRBV4-1	CASSQEIGTSGRAEETQYF
TRBJ1-3	TRBV12-3/TRBV12-4	CASSFGAPSRNTIYF
TRBJ2-3	TRBV29-1	CSVDRTGATDTQYF
TRBJ1-6	TRBV5-1	CASSLDWLAGHAALHF
TRBJ1-1	TRBV10-3	CAISVTGAASEAFF
TRBJ2-7	TRBV19	CASSMQGSAEQYF
TRBJ1-5	TRBV5-6	CASSLAGGVPQHF
TRBJ2-2	TRBV4-1	CASSQGTGFLNTGELFF
TRBJ2-2	TRBV29-1	CSVGLAGGTGELFF
TRBJ2-1	TRBV7-2	CASSWTAGTSSYNEQFF
TRBJ2-7	TRBV10-3	CAISESKSGRAYEQYF
TRBJ1-1	TRBV12-3/TRBV12-4	CASTHFRGWNTEAFF
TRBJ2-2	TRBV12-3/TRBV12-4	CASSLGTENTGELFF
TRBJ2-7	TRBV20-1	CSARYRVSYEQYF
TRBJ2-5	TRBV6-1	CASSVGTATGSQYF
TRBJ2-3	TRBV5-1	CASSTRVVADTQYF
TRBJ2-5	TRBV29-1	CSGSTGLETQYF
TRBJ1-1	TRBV5-1	CASSLDGVLSTEAFF
TRBJ2-5	TRBV4-2	CASSQDGRSQETQYF
TRBJ2-1	TRBV5-1	CASSLARTLAREGLYNEQFF
TRBJ2-3	TRBV4-3	CASSQDSGGVTDTQYF
TRBJ2-2	TRBV15	CATNRALNTGELFF
TRBJ1-5	TRBV10-2	CASRRQDNQPQHF
TRBJ1-4	TRBV6-1	CASTPTGGLNEKLFF